This T cell receptor beta chain appears in the sequencing data of a study of cytomegalovirus exposure and HLA in healthy donors. Notes on the study in general: 164 TCR beta chains were listed as cytomegalovirus-associated. Reported findings show TCR beta sequences accurately forecast HLA-A and HLA-B alleles in most subjects. By a later analysis, the bulk of CMV-associated TCR beta chains appeared HLA-restricted.

With regard to this clone: What it binds is not known.

This CDR3 is 14 amino acids long. The germline V gene encodes CDR1 MDHEN and CDR2 SYDVKM. PCR amplification relied on 60 Vbeta primers (plus 13 Jbeta primers). Repertoires were generated with immunoSEQ multiplex PCR, while TCRdb's copy carries only in-frame clones and drops some. The listing contains approximately 110,000 clones. The chain uses TRBV28 and TRBJ2-5, with TRBD2 as a possible D gene (6 bases). The end of the DNA aligns better with TRBJ2-7, so the J call may be wrong. This clonotype was sampled from a man between 40 and 49 years old in good health and CMV-seropositive. Sequenced input: PBMCs. CDR3 residues: CASSRGYLSYEQYF. CDR3 DNA: TGTGCCAGCAGTCGGGGGTACTTATCCTACGAGCAGTACTTC.